The 26 T cell receptor beta chains below come from one sample, sequenced in a study of shared clonotypes between healthy human individuals. Sequencing was performed with immunoSEQ multiplex PCR; in TCRdb, only in-frame clones are kept and a portion is missing. The sample includes approximately 500,000 clones, about 84% of them seen just once. Material for sequencing was PBMCs. The receptors come from a woman in her thirties or forties in good health. Some clones in this sample may be carry-over from other donors' samples.

The chain couples TRBV5-1 to TRBJ2-5; D gene unclear. This CDR3 is built from 14 residues. Germline CDR1 reads SGHRS; CDR2 reads YFSETQ. V lost 2 bases and J lost 1, with 9 bases in between. CDR3 sequence (DNA): TGCGCCAGCAGCTTTCCGGGCGGCCAAGAGACCCAGTACTTC. It yields the protein CASSFPGGQETQYF. Using reference TRBV5-1 and TRBJ2-5 for the parts outside the CDR3, the full variable domain is KAGVTQTPRYLIKTRGQQVTLSCSPISGHRSVSWYQQTPGQGLQFLFEYFSETQRNKGNFPGRFSGRQFSNSRSEMNVSTLELGDSALYLCASSFPGGQETQYFGPGTRLLVL.

V is TRBV6-5 and J is TRBJ2-2, with TRBD2 as a possible D gene (6 bases). The V gene lost 2 bases and the J gene lost 1 base, with 8 bases spanning the gap. The CDR3 is 15 amino acids. In germline, CDR1 is MNHEY, CDR2 SVGAGI. The CDR3 spells CASSYQRVNTGELFF. The CDR3 DNA reads TGTGCCAGCAGTTACCAGCGGGTGAACACCGGGGAGCTGTTTTTT.

CDR3 bases: TGTGCCACCCTCCTGGGGGGGTCTGGAAACACCATATATTTT. The encoded protein is CATLLGGSGNTIYF. V gene TRBV6-1 combines with J gene TRBJ1-3, with a tentative D call TRBD1 (5 bases). This CDR3 is 14 amino acids long. Looked up from germline, CDR1 is MNHNS and CDR2 is SASEGT. The V end lost 10 bases, the J end lost 1 base, and 14 bases lay between the germline ends.

J is TRBJ2-2 and V is TRBV28; TRBD1 might be the D (5 bases). CDR3 length equals 16 residues. V shed 0 bases and J shed 0 bases, with 8 bases lying between them. CDR1 and CDR2 from the germline V gene are MDHEN and SYDVKM. CDR3 in amino acids: CASSLWTVTNTGELFF. The CDR3 region has the DNA TGTGCCAGCAGTTTATGGACAGTGACGAACACCGGGGAGCTGTTTTTT.

The rearrangement joins TRBV2 to TRBJ2-7; D is tentatively TRBD1 or TRBD2 (6 bases each). CDR3 length equals 13 residues. CDR1 is SNHLY and CDR2 is FYNNEI in the germline V gene. CDR3 residues: CASRAGGAYEQYF. CDR3 in DNA: TGTGCTTCCCGGGCCGGGGGCGCGTACGAGCAGTACTTC.

The CDR3 nucleotides are TGTGCCAGTAGTATACTCGGGACAGGCGTTAATCAGCCCCAGCATTTT. Translating gives CASSILGTGVNQPQHF. V and J are TRBV19 and TRBJ1-5, with 8 bases lining up with TRBD1. Germline V gives CDR1 LNHDA, CDR2 SQIVND (reference sequence). Trimming cost V 2 bases and J 4 bases; bases outside gene matches: 7. The CDR3 runs to 16 residues.

This clone came up once. A far larger clone is just one base off, so this is likely a read error. Other nucleotide sequences from this sample produce the same CDR3. The chain carries TRBV11-2 and TRBJ2-1; D call uncertain. CDR3 length: 13 residues. In germline, CDR1 is SGHAT, CDR2 FQNNGV. Trimming took 5 bases from V and 10 from J, leaving 15 bases between them. CDR3: CASSLTKGREQFF. DNA for the CDR3: TGTGCCAGCAGCCTGACGAAGGGTCGCGAGCAGTTCTTC.

The rearrangement uses TRBV4-3 and TRBJ2-6; maybe TRBD1 (6 bases). Trimming cost V 0 bases and J 2 bases, with 11 bases left between them. The CDR3 is made up of 17 amino acids. The germline V gene encodes CDR1 LGHNA and CDR2 YSLEER. Here the CDR3 reads CASSQDRGMAGANVLTF. As DNA, the CDR3 is TGCGCCAGCAGCCAAGACAGGGGTATGGCTGGGGCCAACGTCCTGACTTTC.

The chain is built from TRBV6-1 and TRBJ1-2, with TRBD1 matching 9 bases. The V gene end was trimmed by 3 bases and the J gene end by 5 bases; junction bases not matched to a gene: 7. The CDR3 sequence is 15 residues long. Germline V gene lookup returns CDR1 MNHNS and CDR2 SASEGT. This chain's CDR3 is CASSDFPGQGYGYTF. The CDR3 DNA sequence: TGTGCCAGCAGTGATTTTCCGGGACAGGGTTATGGCTACACCTTC.

The rearrangement uses TRBV4-1 and TRBJ2-1; 10 bases fit TRBD2. In germline, CDR1 is MGHRA, CDR2 YSYEKL. This CDR3 is 16 amino acids long. J was trimmed by 4 bases and V by 4 bases; bases with no gene match: 7. In DNA form, the CDR3 reads TGCGCCAGCAGCCCTGCCGGGACTAGCGTATACAATGAGCAGTTCTTC. This codes for CASSPAGTSVYNEQFF.

The chain carries TRBV27 and TRBJ1-2; D possibly corresponds to TRBD1 (6 bases). The CDR3 is made up of 12 amino acids. V lost 10 bases to trimming and J lost 7 bases, with 16 bases between them. CDR1 and CDR2 (germline): MNHEY, SMNVEV (reference sequence). CDR3 nucleotides: TGTGCCACCTACGGGGGCAGCTTTGGCTACACCTTC. This gives the protein CATYGGSFGYTF.

This chain connects TRBV6-1 to TRBJ1-1; the D is unclear. CDR3 size: 15 residues. The V end was cut by 4 bases, the J end by 9 bases, with 21 bases between. Germline values: CDR1 MNHNS, CDR2 SASEGT. The CDR3 coding sequence is TGTGCCAGCAGTGCCCGAAAGCTCAAAGACAATCAAGCTTTCTTT. Residues: CASSARKLKDNQAFF.

As regards this clone: This is likely an artifact of a read error, given a far larger clone one base away. This same CDR3 is encoded by further DNA sequences in the sample. The rearrangement links TRBV30 to TRBJ1-2; possible D gene TRBD1, 6 bases. Germline V CDR1 and CDR2: GTSNPN, SVGIG (reference sequence). The CDR3 consists of 16 residues. Trimming took 0 bases from V and 3 from J, leaving 17 bases between them. The CDR3 bases are TGTGCCTGGAGTGTCAACCCACAGGGTACTCACTATGGCTACACCTTC. It codes for CAWSVNPQGTHYGYTF.

On this clone itself: This probably arose from a read error, given a far larger clone one base away. No conserved phenylalanine or tryptophan is present at the end of the CDR3, so a read error is the likely explanation. The rearrangement links TRBV4-2 to TRBJ2-7, with unresolved D. Trimming cost V 0 bases and J 7 bases, with 10 bases left between them. Germline assignment: CDR1 LGHNA and CDR2 YNFKEQ. This CDR3 comprises 13 residues. This CDR3 is CASSQDEIREQYL. The CDR3 DNA is TGTGCCAGCAGCCAAGATGAGATCCGGGAGCAGTACTTA.

J is TRBJ1-2 and V is TRBV7-2; the D is unclear. V lost 1 base and J 4 bases, leaving 4 bases between the germline ends. The CDR3 length is 12 residues. Germline CDR1 is SGHTA and CDR2 is FQGNSA. This CDR3 is CASSLGRYGYTF. The CDR3 coding sequence is TGTGCCAGCAGCTTAGGCCGCTATGGCTACACCTTC.

V usage is TRBV5-1 and J usage is TRBJ2-5; possible D gene TRBD1, 6 bases. V lost 3 bases, J lost 5 bases, and 14 bases lay in between. Germline V gene lookup returns CDR1 SGHRS and CDR2 YFSETQ. The CDR3 runs 14 residues. CDR3 region: CASSSTGARETQYF. The DNA of the CDR3 is TGCGCCAGCAGCTCGACAGGCGCCCGTGAGACCCAGTACTTC.

Notes on this clone: A far bigger clonotype differs at one base, so this is likely a read error. This sequence joins TRBV5-1 and TRBJ2-3, with D maybe TRBD2 (5 bases). The CDR3 loop spans 16 amino acids. Per germline, CDR1 SGHRS and CDR2 YFSETQ. Trimming left V 1 base short and J 1 base short, with 13 bases between. CDR3 DNA sequence: TGCGCCAGCAGCTTGAAACTAGGCCCTGGCACAGATACGCAGTATTTT. This codes for CASSLKLGPGTDTQYF. Combining the CDR3 with reference TRBV5-1 and TRBJ2-3 gives the whole variable domain KAGVTQTPRYLIKTRGQQVTLSCSPISGHRSVSWYQQTPGQGLQFLFEYFSETQRNKGNFPGRFSGRQFSNSRSEMNVSTLELGDSALYLCASSLKLGPGTDTQYFGPGTRLTVL.

The chain recombines TRBV9 with TRBJ2-7; TRBD2 aligns across 14 bases. The CDR3 sequence is 17 residues long. Trimming cost V 0 bases and J 4 bases; bases outside gene matches: 6. Germline V gene lookup returns CDR1 SGDLS and CDR2 YYNGEE. In DNA form, the CDR3 reads TGTGCCAGCAGCGTAGAACCGGGACTAGCGGGAGAATACGAGCAGTACTTC. As protein: CASSVEPGLAGEYEQYF.

A word on this clone: Only one base separates this from a far larger clonotype, so it likely reflects a read error. The rearrangement links TRBV11-2 to TRBJ1-3, with unresolved D. This CDR3 contains 12 residues. Trimming took 4 bases from V and 2 from J, leaving 3 bases between them. The germline V gene encodes CDR1 SGHAT and CDR2 FQNNGV. CDR3 DNA sequence: TGTGCCAGCAGCTCAGCTGGAAACACCATATATTTT. This codes for CASSSAGNTIYF.

The chain joins TRBV28 to TRBJ2-7, with a tentative D call TRBD1 (6 bases). Germline V CDR1 and CDR2: MDHEN, SYDVKM. The length of the CDR3 is 16 residues. V was cut by 3 bases and J by 0 bases, with 15 bases left in between. The DNA of the CDR3 is TGTGCCAGCAGTTTCATGACAGGCGGACCCTCCTACGAGCAGTACTTC. Its translation: CASSFMTGGPSYEQYF.

The chain joins TRBV7-9 to TRBJ2-1; TRBD2 agrees at 12 bases. This CDR3 spans 17 amino acids. Trimming took 1 base from V and 8 from J; bases not matched to a gene: 9. Germline CDR1 SEHNR, CDR2 FQNEAQ (reference sequence). The CDR3 protein is CASSLVAGTSGPDEQFF. The DNA for the CDR3 is TGTGCCAGCAGCTTAGTAGCCGGGACTAGCGGGCCGGATGAGCAGTTCTTC. Variable domain in full (rest from reference TRBV7-9 and TRBJ2-1): DTGVSQNPRHKITKRGQNVTFRCDPISEHNRLYWYRQTLGQGPEFLTYFQNEAQLEKSRLLSDRFSAERPKGSFSTLEIQRTEQGDSAMYLCASSLVAGTSGPDEQFFGPGTRLTVL.

This chain uses TRBV11-2 with TRBJ2-1, with 9 bases lining up with TRBD2. This CDR3 has 16 amino acids. Germline trimming cut 5 bases from V and 2 bases from J; bases unmatched to any gene: 7. CDR1 SGHAT and CDR2 FQNNGV come from the germline V gene. The CDR3 is CASSARGGRAYNEQFF. The CDR3 coding sequence is TGTGCCAGCAGCGCCCGGGGCGGGAGGGCCTACAATGAGCAGTTCTTC.

V and J are TRBV4-3 and TRBJ2-3, with 11 nucleotides matching TRBD2. The length of the CDR3 is 17 residues. Germline V CDR1 and CDR2: LGHNA, YSLEER. Trimming at V came to 1 base and at J to 3 bases, leaving 6 bases not matched to a gene. This chain's CDR3 is CASSQAASGRWTDTQYF. The CDR3 DNA sequence: TGCGCCAGCAGCCAAGCGGCTAGCGGGAGGTGGACAGATACGCAGTATTTT.

This clone is a singleton in its sample. The rearrangement joins TRBV7-9 to TRBJ1-6; a weak D match, TRBD1 (6 bases). The germline V gene has CDR1 SEHNR and CDR2 FQNEAQ (reference sequence). Trimming shortened V by 5 bases and J by 8 bases, and 10 bases separated the two germline ends. This CDR3 is built from 13 residues. The CDR3, as DNA: TGTGCCAGCAGCCAGACAGGAGATTCACCCCTCCACTTT. It yields the protein CASSQTGDSPLHF.

This sequence joins TRBV5-1 and TRBJ2-5, with a possible D match to TRBD1 (6 bases). TRBJ2-7 matches the DNA end more closely, so the J call is doubtful. The CDR3 extends over 12 amino acids. CDR1 and CDR2 from the germline V gene are SGHRS and YFSETQ. Here the CDR3 reads CASRQDPYEQYF. DNA of the CDR3: TGCGCCAGCCGACAGGATCCCTACGAGCAGTACTTC.

The rearrangement links TRBV2 to TRBJ2-5; 7 nucleotides align to TRBD1. The J call is doubtful: the DNA matches TRBJ2-7 better. The CDR3 sequence is 12 residues long. Germline loops: CDR1 SNHLY, CDR2 FYNNEI. CDR3 sequence reads: CASSGTAYEQYF. CDR3 nucleotide sequence: TGTGCCAGCAGCGGGACAGCCTACGAGCAGTACTTC.